This T cell receptor (beta chain) was captured in a study of radiation and T cells in renal cell carcinoma. General study results and limits: From baseline, blood top tumor clonotypes peaked at 2 weeks post-radiation. No pretreatment tumor biopsies were available for baseline clonotypes.

Regarding time point: blood 4 weeks post-SBRT, at nephrectomy. Noted treatment: 15 Gy SBRT to primary tumor, nephrectomy 4 weeks later. Nephrectomy followed 15 Gy stereotactic body radiation by 4 weeks. Concerning this clone: The antigen is undetermined.

Sequenced by immunoSEQ multiplex PCR; TCRdb stores in-frame clones only, minus some. The sample shows over 30,000 clones, about 85% of them seen only once. Germline V CDR1 and CDR2: SGHNT, YYREEE (reference sequence). V lost 4 bases and J lost 2; bases outside the gene matches: 11. The CDR3 covers 18 residues. Here the sequenced sample was blood, taken from a patient whose treatment included radiotherapy and nephrectomy. The chain joins TRBV5-4 to TRBJ2-3; 12 bases map to TRBD2. The receptor's source is a man in his fifties or sixties with renal cell carcinoma. CDR3 protein: CASSLGLAGSYTTDTQYF. The CDR3 nucleotides read TGTGCCAGCAGCCTAGGACTAGCGGGATCCTACACCACAGATACGCAGTATTTT. The complete variable domain, with remaining parts taken from reference TRBV5-4 and TRBJ2-3, reads ETGVTQSPTHLIKTRGQQVTLRCSSQSGHNTVSWYQQALGQGPQFIFQYYREEENGRGNFPPRFSGLQFPNYSSELNVNALELDDSALYLCASSLGLAGSYTTDTQYFGPGTRLTVL.